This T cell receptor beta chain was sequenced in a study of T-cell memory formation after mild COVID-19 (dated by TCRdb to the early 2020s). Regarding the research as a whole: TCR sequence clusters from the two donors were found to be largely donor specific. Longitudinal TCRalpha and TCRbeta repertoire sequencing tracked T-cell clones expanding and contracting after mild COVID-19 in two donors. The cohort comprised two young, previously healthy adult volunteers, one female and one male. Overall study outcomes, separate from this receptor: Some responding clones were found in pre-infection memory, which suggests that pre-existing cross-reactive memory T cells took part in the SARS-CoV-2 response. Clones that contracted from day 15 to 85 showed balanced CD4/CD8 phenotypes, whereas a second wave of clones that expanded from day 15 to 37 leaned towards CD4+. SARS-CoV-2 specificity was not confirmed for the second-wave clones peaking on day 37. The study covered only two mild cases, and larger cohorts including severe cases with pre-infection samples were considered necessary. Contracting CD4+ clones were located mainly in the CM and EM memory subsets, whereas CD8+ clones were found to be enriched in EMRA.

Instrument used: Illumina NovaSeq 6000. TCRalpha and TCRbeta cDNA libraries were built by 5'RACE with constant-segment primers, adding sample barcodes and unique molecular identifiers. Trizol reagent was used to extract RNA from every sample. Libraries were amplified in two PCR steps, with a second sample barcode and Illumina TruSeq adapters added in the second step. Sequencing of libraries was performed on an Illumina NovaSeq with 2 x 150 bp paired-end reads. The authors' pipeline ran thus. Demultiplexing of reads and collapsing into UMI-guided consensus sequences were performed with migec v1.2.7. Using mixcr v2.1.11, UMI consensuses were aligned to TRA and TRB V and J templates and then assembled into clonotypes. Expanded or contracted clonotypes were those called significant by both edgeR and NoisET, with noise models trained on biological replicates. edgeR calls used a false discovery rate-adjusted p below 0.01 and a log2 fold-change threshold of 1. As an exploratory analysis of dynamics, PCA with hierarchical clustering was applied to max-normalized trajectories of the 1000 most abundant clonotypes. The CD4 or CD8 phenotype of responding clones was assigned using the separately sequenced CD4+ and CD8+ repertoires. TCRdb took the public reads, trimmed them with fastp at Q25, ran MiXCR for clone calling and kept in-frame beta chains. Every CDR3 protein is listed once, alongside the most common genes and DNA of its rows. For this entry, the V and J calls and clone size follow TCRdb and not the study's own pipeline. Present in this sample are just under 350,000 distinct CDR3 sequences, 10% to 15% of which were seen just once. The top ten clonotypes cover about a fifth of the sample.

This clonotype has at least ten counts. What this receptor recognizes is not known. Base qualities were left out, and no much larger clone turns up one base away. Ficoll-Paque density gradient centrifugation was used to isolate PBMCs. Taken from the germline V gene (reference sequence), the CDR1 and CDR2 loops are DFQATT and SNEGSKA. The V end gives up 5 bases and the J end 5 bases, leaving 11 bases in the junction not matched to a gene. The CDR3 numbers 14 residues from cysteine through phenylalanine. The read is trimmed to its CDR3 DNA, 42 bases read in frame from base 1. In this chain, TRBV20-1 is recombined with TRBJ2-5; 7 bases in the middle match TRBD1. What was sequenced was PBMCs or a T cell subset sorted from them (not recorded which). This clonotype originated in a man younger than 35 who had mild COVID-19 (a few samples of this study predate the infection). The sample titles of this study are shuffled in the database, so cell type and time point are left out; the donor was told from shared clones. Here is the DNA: TGCAGTGCTCGCAGGGGGAGCAATTGGGAGACCCAGTACTTC. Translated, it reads CSARRGSNWETQYF.